This TCR beta chain emerged from a study of shared clonotypes between healthy human individuals. Naive-designated CD8 cells lacked CD45RO, were positively enriched for CCR7, and omitted terminally differentiated effector memory CD45RA+ cells. The table came from immunoSEQ multiplex PCR; TCRdb's copy has only in-frame clones and leaves some out. Of approximately 840,000 clones in the sample, approximately 96% were seen once. This receptor was identified in a young man in good health. Sequenced: naive CD8+ T cells sorted from blood.

In nucleotides, the CDR3 is TGTGCCATCAGTGGGACTAGCGGGGGTGAAGAGCAGTTCTTC. Amino acid sequence: CAISGTSGGEEQFF. This chain uses TRBV10-3 with TRBJ2-1; 13 bases align to TRBD2. CDR3 length: 14 residues. Germline CDR1 reads ENHRY; CDR2 reads SYGVKD. The ends lost 4 bases at V and 10 bases at J; junction bases unmatched: 4.